These T cell receptor beta chains were read from a single sample in a study of T cells expressing NK-cell markers. TCRdb re-called the 5' RACE reads, yielding one record per CDR3 amino acid sequence without DNA. This sample's clone table lists roughly 390,000 distinct CDR3 sequences. The sequenced sample consisted of blood T cells: a sorted CD56 or NKG2C T cell subset, CD4+ or CD8+ T cells, or bulk PBMC T cells (not recorded which). Receptors originate from a woman in her fifties or sixties in good health. Both conserved end residues are part of each CDR3.

TRBV12-3/TRBV12-4	TRBJ2-5	CASSVGQVRETQYF
TRBV18	TRBJ2-1	CASSPPGTENNEQFF
TRBV12-3/TRBV12-4	TRBJ1-6	CASILNQGGPSPLHF
TRBV6-5	TRBJ2-3	CASSRRDYTDTQYF
TRBV10-3	TRBJ1-2	CAISQSMTNYGYTF
TRBV24-1	TRBJ2-1	CATGGGTTGNEQFF
TRBV7-2	TRBJ2-5	CASTRSHQETQYF
TRBV29-1	TRBJ1-2	CSVRDRELNYTF
TRBV25-1	TRBJ2-7	CASSEHSSYEQYF
TRBV29-1	TRBJ2-7	CSVSDQFDEQYF
TRBV5-1	TRBJ2-1	CASSLVGSGVREQFF
TRBV5-6	TRBJ2-5	CASSWRGPHQETQYF
TRBV6-1	TRBJ2-3	CASSLVTGFGTDTQYF
TRBV4-1	TRBJ2-1	CASSPLPRVENEQFF
TRBV7-2	TRBJ2-5	CASSLGFAGGLRSRETQYF
TRBV5-1	TRBJ1-2	CASSEAGSYGYTF
TRBV14	TRBJ1-2	CASSQAVQAGYTF
TRBV25-1	TRBJ1-4	CASSLPGGHEKLFF
TRBV6-2/TRBV6-3	TRBJ1-5	CASIQGSGQPQHF
TRBV4-2	TRBJ2-7	CASSQGLWGRIYEQYF
TRBV5-1	TRBJ2-3	CASSYSGTTDTQYF
TRBV5-1	TRBJ2-3	CASSFGRRTSTDTQYF
TRBV20-1	TRBJ2-3	CSARDLNSGTDTQYF
TRBV4-2	TRBJ2-3	CASSLQTRGGSGTDTQYF
TRBV20-1	TRBJ2-3	CSARTKTDTQYF
TRBV3-1	TRBJ2-3	CASRVRGTDTQYF
TRBV12-3/TRBV12-4	TRBJ2-5	CASSSRGQGAQYF
TRBV5-6	TRBJ1-2	CASSLVDGMSRGYTF